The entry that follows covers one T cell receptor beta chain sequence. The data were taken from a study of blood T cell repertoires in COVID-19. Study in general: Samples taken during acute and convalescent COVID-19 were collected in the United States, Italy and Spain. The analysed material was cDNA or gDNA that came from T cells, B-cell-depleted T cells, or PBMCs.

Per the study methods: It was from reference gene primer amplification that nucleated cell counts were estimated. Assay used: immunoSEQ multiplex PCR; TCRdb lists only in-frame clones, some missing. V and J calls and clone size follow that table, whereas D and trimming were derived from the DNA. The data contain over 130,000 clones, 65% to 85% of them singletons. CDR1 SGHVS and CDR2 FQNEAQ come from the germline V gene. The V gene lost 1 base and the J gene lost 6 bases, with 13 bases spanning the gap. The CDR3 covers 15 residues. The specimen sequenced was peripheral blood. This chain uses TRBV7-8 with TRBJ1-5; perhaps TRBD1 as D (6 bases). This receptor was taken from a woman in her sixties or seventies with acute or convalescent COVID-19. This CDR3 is CASSLVGRGSQPQHF. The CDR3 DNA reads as TGTGCCAGCAGCTTAGTAGGCAGGGGAAGTCAGCCCCAGCATTTT.